The 23 T cell receptor beta chains presented below share a single source sample, sequenced in a study of CD8+CD57+ T cells in acquired aplastic anemia. Sequencing was done on patients that had shown CD8+CD57+ cell expansion by flow cytometry. Genomic DNA was employed as the template in profiling TCR beta VDJ and CDR3. Each CDR3 protein gets one entry after TCRdb re-called the reads with MiXCR. Seen here are 200,000 or so distinct CDR3 sequences, under 55% observed once, and the top ten hold 8.5% to 10%. The sample taken for sequencing was sorted CD4+, CD8+, or CD8+CD57+ T cells (not recorded which) from PBMCs. The receptor set was obtained from a human donor with aplastic anemia.

The chain couples TRBV2 to TRBJ1-5; tentatively, D is TRBD1 (6 bases). Germline values: CDR1 SNHLY, CDR2 FYNNEI. Trimming cost V 1 base and J 6 bases, with 16 bases left between them. This CDR3 region has 16 residues. CDR3 sequence: CASSEGFGGPGQPQHF. The DNA of the CDR3 is TGTGCCAGCAGTGAAGGGTTCGGGGGGCCAGGTCAGCCCCAGCATTTT.

This clonotype was recorded only once. J is TRBJ1-1 and V is TRBV7-8; D gene ambiguous. CDR3 length: 13 amino acids. Trimming stripped 8 bases from V and 0 bases from J, with 10 bases between. Per germline, CDR1 SGHVS and CDR2 FQNEAQ. CDR3 sequence (DNA): TGTGCCAGCTCTGAGGATCTGAACACTGAAGCTTTCTTT. Its protein product is CASSEDLNTEAFF. Looking up the rest from reference TRBV7-8 and TRBJ1-1 gives the full variable domain: GAGVSQSPRYKVAKRGQDVALRCDPISGHVSLFWYQQALGQGPEFLTYFQNEAQLDKSGLPSDRFFAERPEGSVSTLKIQRTQQEDSAVYLCASSEDLNTEAFFGQGTRLTVV.

This clonotype was recorded at least ten times. This chain links TRBV9 with TRBJ2-5, with 9 positions matching TRBD2. Germline V CDR1 and CDR2: SGDLS, YYNGEE. The CDR3 sequence is 14 residues long. J was trimmed by 5 bases and V by 4 bases; bases with no gene match: 6. The CDR3 DNA reads TGTGCCAGCAGCAGGGGACTAGCCGGGGAGACCCAGTACTTC. Residues: CASSRGLAGETQYF. Drawing the rest from reference TRBV9 and TRBJ2-5, the complete variable domain is DSGVTQTPKHLITATGQRVTLRCSPRSGDLSVYWYQQSLDQGLQFLIQYYNGEERAKGNILERFSAQQFPDLHSELNLSSLELGDSALYFCASSRGLAGETQYFGPGTRLLVL.

The V and J genes are TRBV2 and TRBJ1-2; D gene uncertain. The V and J ends lost 0 bases and 5 bases respectively, with 10 bases between them. The CDR3 sequence is 14 residues long. Germline-derived CDR1 and CDR2 are SNHLY and FYNNEI. For the CDR3, the DNA is TGTGCCAGCAGTGAAGCAAGGGCAATATATGGCTACACCTTC. This encodes CASSEARAIYGYTF.

This clonotype came up many times. The chain carries TRBV20-1 and TRBJ1-1; D gene unclear. The V gene lost 2 bases and the J gene lost 11 bases, with 27 bases spanning the gap. This CDR3 comprises 16 residues. Germline-derived CDR1 and CDR2 are DFQATT and SNEGSKA (reference sequence). CDR3 in DNA: TGCAGTGCTAGACCACCTGATTCTAGACGGGCACGGGTGGCTTTCTTT. Its protein product is CSARPPDSRRARVAFF.

This clonotype was detected a few times. This may stem from a read error, because a much larger clone lies one nucleotide away. The rearrangement links TRBV5-1 to TRBJ1-1, with TRBD1 identical over 7 bases. Germline loops: CDR1 SGHRS, CDR2 YFSETQ. CDR3 size: 14 residues. The CDR3 DNA follows: TGCGCCAGCAGCCTATTAGGGGGCGCGACTGAAGCTCTCTTT. Translated: CASSLLGGATEALF.

The chain uses TRBV11-2 and TRBJ2-3, with 7 positions matching TRBD1. The CDR3 has 15 amino acids. Germline trimming cut 5 bases from V and 1 base from J; bases unmatched to any gene: 6. Germline V gene sequence: CDR1 SGHAT, CDR2 FQNNGV. The CDR3 DNA sequence: TGTGCCAGCAGCCCCGGACAGGTGGGCACAGATACGCAGTATTTT. Residues: CASSPGQVGTDTQYF.

This clonotype was seen a handful of times. The V call is TRBV18, the J call TRBJ1-1, with 7 bases aligning to TRBD1. This CDR3 is 14 amino acids long. CDR1 is KGHSH, CDR2 LQKENI, per germline. The junction had 5 bases not matched to a gene; V was cut back by 5 bases and J by 2 bases. The CDR3: CASSVGQLNTEAFF. The DNA for the CDR3 is TGTGCCAGCTCAGTGGGACAGCTAAACACTGAAGCTTTCTTT.

Ten or more counts support this clonotype. The CDR3 reads CASSTGTDHQPQHF. CDR3 coding DNA: TGCGCCAGCAGCACCGGGACGGACCATCAGCCCCAGCATTTT. V usage is TRBV5-1 and J usage is TRBJ1-5, with D perhaps TRBD1 (5 bases). Germline CDR1 and CDR2: SGHRS and YFSETQ. The length of the CDR3 is 14 residues. The V and J ends lost 4 bases and 5 bases respectively, with 13 bases between them.

The sample holds many counts of this clonotype. V usage is TRBV6-1 and J usage is TRBJ2-7, with 12 positions matching TRBD2. The V gene end was trimmed by 6 bases and the J gene end by 3 bases; junction bases not matched to a gene: 6. CDR1 MNHNS and CDR2 SASEGT come from the germline V gene. The CDR3 runs 15 residues. This CDR3 is CASSPRTSGNYEQYF. CDR3 nucleotides: TGTGCCAGCAGCCCAAGGACTAGCGGGAACTACGAGCAGTACTTC.

The genes are TRBV29-1 and TRBJ1-3, with 8 bases aligning to TRBD1. The CDR3 length is 12 residues. The germline gives CDR1 SQVTM, CDR2 ANQGSEA. The CDR3 nucleotides are TGCGGGGGACAGGTCTCTGGAAACACCATATATTTT. Translation gives CGGQVSGNTIYF.

The rearrangement joins TRBV7-3 to TRBJ1-1, with D perhaps TRBD1 (5 bases). Trimming took off 5 bases at V and 5 bases at J, with 21 bases between the two ends. CDR1 and CDR2 (germline): SGHTA, FQGTGA. This CDR3 is built from 16 residues. CDR3: CASSLRSLGGTTEAFF. The CDR3 DNA reads as TGTGCCAGCAGCCTACGTTCCTTGGGAGGGACGACTGAAGCTTTCTTT.

In its sample, this clonotype was seen a few times. The chain links TRBV4-1 to TRBJ2-7, with TRBD2 identical over 7 bases. V shed 1 base, J shed 6 bases, and the junction held 3 bases outside the gene matches. This CDR3 is 13 amino acids long. Germline CDR1 is MGHRA and CDR2 is YSYEKL. CDR3 protein: CASSQGEGGEQYF. The CDR3 DNA reads as TGCGCCAGCAGCCAAGGGGAGGGAGGCGAGCAGTACTTC.

The chain is built from TRBV11-1 and TRBJ1-2; 10 bases are a match to TRBD1. After removal of 2 bases from V and 6 bases from J, the junction contained 9 bases not matched to a gene. The germline gives CDR1 SGHAT, CDR2 FQDESV (reference sequence). The CDR3 extends over 16 amino acids. The CDR3 spells CASSLKVSGQGNGYTF. Here the CDR3 DNA reads TGTGCCAGCAGCTTAAAAGTGTCGGGACAGGGGAATGGCTACACCTTC.

The chain couples TRBV7-2 to TRBJ2-3, with D perhaps TRBD1 (6 bases). The length of the CDR3 is 12 residues. Deletions cut 6 bases from V and 6 bases from J, with 10 bases between. CDR1 and CDR2 from the germline V gene are SGHTA and FQGNSA. In DNA, the CDR3 is TGTGCCAGCAGACCTACAGGGGATACGCAGTATTTT. Translated: CASRPTGDTQYF.

CDR3 in DNA: TGTGCCAGCAGTTACAGGGGTTCTGGGGCCAACGTCCTGACTTTC. This translates into CASSYRGSGANVLTF. The V call is TRBV6-5, the J call TRBJ2-6; tentative D call: TRBD1 (5 bases). Trimming pared 2 bases from V and 1 base from J, leaving 6 bases between. Germline CDR1 reads MNHEY; CDR2 reads SVGAGI. CDR3 length equals 15 residues.

The table lists this clonotype with a count of one. The genes are TRBV30 and TRBJ2-1; tentative D call: TRBD2 (5 bases). This CDR3 region has 12 residues. Germline CDR1 and CDR2: GTSNPN and SVGIG (reference sequence). V was pared by 5 bases and J by 6 bases, with 11 bases between. The CDR3 DNA is TGTGCCTGGGTCAAACGGGGCAATGAGCAGTTCTTC. Its translation is CAWVKRGNEQFF.

V gene TRBV20-1 combines with J gene TRBJ2-7; D call uncertain. Germline CDR1 and CDR2: DFQATT and SNEGSKA (reference sequence). The CDR3 loop spans 14 amino acids. The V gene lost 0 bases and the J gene lost 3 bases, with 12 bases spanning the gap. CDR3 loop: CSARDNDHIYEQYF. As DNA, the CDR3 is TGCAGTGCTAGAGATAATGACCACATCTACGAGCAGTACTTC.

This clonotype occurred many times. The chain has TRBV20-1 and TRBJ2-2; D perhaps matches TRBD2 (6 bases). V lost 6 bases and J 4 bases, leaving 15 bases between the germline ends. Germline values: CDR1 DFQATT, CDR2 SNEGSKA (reference sequence). The CDR3 is 14 amino acids. CDR3 sequence reads: CSAPGRDRTGELFF. CDR3 coding DNA: TGCAGTGCCCCGGGGCGGGATCGCACCGGGGAGCTGTTTTTT.

This clonotype has a count of ten or more. This chain's CDR3 is CSVGQGRTDTQYF. The CDR3 DNA sequence: TGCAGCGTTGGGCAGGGTAGGACAGATACGCAGTATTTT. The V and J genes are TRBV29-1 and TRBJ2-3; D may be TRBD1 (5 bases). CDR1 and CDR2 from the germline V gene are SQVTM and ANQGSEA. Trimming shortened V by 4 bases and J by 3 bases, and 11 bases separated the two germline ends. This CDR3 is built from 13 residues.

The chain combines TRBV11-2 with TRBJ2-3, with 13 bases identical to TRBD2. This CDR3 contains 17 residues. J lost 6 bases, V lost 4 bases, and 10 bases had no gene match. Germline V gene lookup returns CDR1 SGHAT and CDR2 FQNNGV. The CDR3 loop is CASSSTGTSGNRDTQYF. CDR3 DNA sequence: TGTGCCAGCAGCTCGACCGGGACTAGCGGGAACCGCGATACGCAGTATTTT.

This clonotype was recorded at least ten times. This chain uses TRBV5-1 with TRBJ2-2, with D possibly being TRBD2 (6 bases). The germline V and J ends were trimmed by 1 base and 8 bases, with 12 bases remaining between them. The CDR3 sequence is 14 residues long. Germline assignment: CDR1 SGHRS and CDR2 YFSETQ. CDR3 nucleotide sequence: TGCGCCAGCAGCTTGCAGAGGGAGGTGGGGGAGCTGTTTTTT. Its translation is CASSLQREVGELFF. The variable domain in full, with the rest retrieved from reference TRBV5-1 and TRBJ2-2, is KAGVTQTPRYLIKTRGQQVTLSCSPISGHRSVSWYQQTPGQGLQFLFEYFSETQRNKGNFPGRFSGRQFSNSRSEMNVSTLELGDSALYLCASSLQREVGELFFGEGSRLTVL.

This sequence joins TRBV12-3 or TRBV12-4 and TRBJ2-7; D is undetermined. V was clipped by 5 bases and J by 7 bases, with 9 bases between them. CDR3 length: 11 amino acids. CDR3 in DNA: TGTGCCAGCAGTCTCCTCTGGGAGCAGTACTTC. Translation: CASSLLWEQYF.